The sequence of this T cell receptor beta chain was determined in a study of T cell repertoires in cytomegalovirus infection. The wider study: Shared public TCR beta signatures pointed to both CMV infection and a matching HLA type.

This clonotype was seen more than once but under ten times. Antigen specificity is unknown. Deletions cut 5 bases from V and 4 bases from J, with 3 bases between. Germline V gene data show CDR1 as DFQATT and CDR2 as SNEGSKA (reference sequence). The CDR3 sequence is 10 residues long. TCRdb ran MiXCR on the reads and lists one entry per CDR3 protein. Here the sample spans some 230,000 distinct CDR3 sequences, 22% being singletons. General study results and limits: CMV-specific TCR beta clonotypes restricted by HLA-C dominated the ex vivo response.

The chain recombines TRBV20-1 with TRBJ2-1; unclear D gene. The source is a human donor in good health (CMV status not recorded). Some clones in this sample may be carry-over from other donors' samples. The sequenced sample consisted of CD8+ T cells from PBMCs. The CDR3: CSALYNEQFF. In DNA, the CDR3 is TGCAGTGCTTTGTACAATGAGCAGTTCTTC.